The rows below give T cell receptor beta chains drawn from one sample of a study of blood T cell repertoires in COVID-19. The method was immunoSEQ multiplex PCR; TCRdb's version includes in-frame clones alone and lacks a portion of them. The sample holds around 370,000 clones, more than 75% seen once. Input material: peripheral blood. These TCRs come from a woman aged 18-29 years who had recovered from COVID-19. CDR3s leave out the opening cysteine and the closing phenylalanine or tryptophan.

V gene	J gene	CDR3 protein
TRBV5-8	TRBJ2-2	ASSPRTSGSWTGELF
TRBV6-5	TRBJ1-3	ASSYSNRDSGNTIY
TRBV7-2	TRBJ1-2	ASSIGGSYGYT
TRBV5-1	TRBJ1-2	ASSLGRGDDYGYT
TRBV10-3	TRBJ1-2	AISENPHSLYGYT
TRBV11-3	TRBJ2-1	ASSLGTGGREQF
TRBV6-2/TRBV6-3	TRBJ1-4	ASSGGATNEKLF
TRBV7-9	TRBJ1-5	ASSFSGNQPQH
TRBV5-4	TRBJ2-3	ASSTGGPSGRWTDTQY
TRBV24-1	TRBJ2-2	ATQGTNTGELF
TRBV5-1	TRBJ1-1	ASSPKHQRQITKNTEAF
TRBV7-2	TRBJ2-4	ASSLASQGSKNIQY
TRBV7-9	TRBJ2-2	ASSLLTGGEPGELF
TRBV29-1	TRBJ1-4	SVASGDIYEKLF
TRBV9	TRBJ2-5	ASSVELFEETQY
TRBV28	TRBJ1-5	ASSLSGQGFSQPQH